A selection of T cell receptor beta chains follows, all from one sample in a study of T cells in Graves' hyperthyroidism and ophthalmopathy. MiXCR, applied by TCRdb to the multiplex PCR reads, yields one record per CDR3 protein. The table lists hundreds of thousands of distinct CDR3 sequences, less than 15% of them singletons. The sequencing sample was made of blood. The source of these receptors is a young woman with Graves' hyperthyroidism. CDR3s include the opening cysteine and the closing phenylalanine or tryptophan. A D gene is named only where the DNA matches it firmly. Expanded clones are given a class, and other clones once, few, many or no size at all.

v_call	clone_size	d_call	j_call	cdr3_aa	cdr3_nt
TRBV5-1	many	TRBD1	TRBJ1-5	CASSLEGQGNQPQHF	TGCGCCAGCAGCTTGGAGGGACAGGGCAATCAGCCCCAGCATTTT
TRBV12-3/TRBV12-4	many	TRBD2	TRBJ2-5	CASRVGLAGGPVETQYF	TGTGCCAGCAGGGTAGGACTAGCGGGAGGGCCGGTAGAGACCCAGTACTTC
TRBV12-3/TRBV12-4	NA	TRBD2	TRBJ2-4	CASSGAGVNIQYF	TGTGCCAGCAGCGGCGCGGGGGTCAACATTCAGTACTTC
TRBV12-3/TRBV12-4	few	TRBD1	TRBJ2-7	CASSGQGFSNEQYF	TGTGCCAGCAGTGGACAGGGGTTTTCTAACGAGCAGTACTTC
TRBV9	NA	NA	TRBJ2-7	CASSAASWYYNEQYF	TGTGCCAGCAGCGCGGCTAGTTGGTACTACAATGAGCAGTACTTC
TRBV27	many	NA	TRBJ2-5	CASSLDLVTQYF	TGTGCCAGCAGTCTTGATTTGGTGACCCAGTACTTC
TRBV2	many	NA	TRBJ2-5	CASSGIGVETQYF	TGTGCCAGCAGTGGGATTGGCGTGGAGACCCAGTACTTC
TRBV10-3	many	NA	TRBJ2-5	CAISEVQIAESGIETQYF	TGTGCCATCAGTGAGGTCCAGATCGCGGAGTCCGGGATAGAGACCCAGTACTTC
TRBV12-3/TRBV12-4	many	NA	TRBJ2-7	CASSFQVGSEQYF	TGTGCCAGCAGTTTTCAAGTAGGGAGCGAGCAGTACTTC
TRBV28	many	NA	TRBJ1-1	CASNAGVGTEAFF	TGTGCCAGCAACGCCGGGGTGGGGACTGAAGCTTTCTTT
TRBV28	many	NA	TRBJ1-1	CASSPSDLRIEAFF	TGTGCCAGCAGTCCCTCCGACCTGAGAATTGAAGCTTTCTTT
TRBV20-1	many	NA	TRBJ2-7	CSAHVQGSYEQYF	TGCAGTGCTCACGTACAGGGAAGCTACGAGCAGTACTTC
TRBV2	NA	NA	TRBJ1-6	CASTASPYNSPLHF	TGTGCCAGCACTGCGAGCCCCTATAATTCACCCCTCCACTTT
TRBV20-1	many	TRBD2	TRBJ2-1	CSAFLAGAPRGEQFF	TGCAGTGCTTTCCTAGCGGGAGCTCCCCGGGGTGAGCAGTTCTTC
TRBV7-3	NA	NA	TRBJ2-5	CASSLTVWRGPKTQYF	TGTGCCAGCAGCTTAACCGTGTGGCGGGGGCCCAAGACCCAGTACTTC
TRBV20-1	NA	NA	TRBJ1-1	CSADMADTEAFF	TGCAGTGCCGACATGGCGGACACTGAAGCTTTCTTT
TRBV20-1	NA	TRBD1	TRBJ1-5	CSAGYPRTGHQPQHF	TGCAGTGCTGGATACCCCCGGACAGGCCATCAGCCCCAGCATTTT
TRBV28	many	NA	TRBJ1-2	CASSLNGQFIGGYTF	TGTGCCAGCAGTTTGAACGGACAGTTCATAGGAGGCTACACCTTC
TRBV15	many	TRBD1	TRBJ1-2	CATSRGIGGSDYGYTF	TGTGCCACCAGCAGAGGGATAGGGGGCTCGGACTATGGCTACACCTTC
TRBV19	few	TRBD2	TRBJ2-1	CASSIMVGGLAGDNEQFF	TGTGCCAGTAGTATTATGGTGGGAGGACTAGCGGGAGACAATGAGCAGTTCTTC
TRBV27	NA	NA	TRBJ2-6	CASKPTRSGANVPTF	TGTGCCAGCAAACCGACCCGCTCTGGGGCCAACGTCCCGACTTTC
TRBV5-8	NA	TRBD1	TRBJ2-2	CASSPRGRVGGELFF	TGTGCCAGCAGCCCTAGGGGGCGCGTTGGCGGGGAGCTGTTTTTT
TRBV9	NA	NA	TRBJ2-1	CASSYRTASSYNEQFF	TGTGCCAGCAGCTACAGGACAGCGAGCTCCTACAATGAGCAGTTCTTC
TRBV7-3	few	TRBD2	TRBJ2-1	CASSLTLAGGSYNEQFF	TGTGCCAGCAGCTTAACGCTAGCGGGAGGTTCCTACAATGAGCAGTTCTTC
TRBV3-1	many	NA	TRBJ2-6	CASSQRGAGANVLTF	TGTGCCAGCAGCCAGAGAGGGGCCGGGGCCAACGTCCTGACTTTC
TRBV6-5	many	NA	TRBJ1-2	CASSYRPPRSGFDYGYTF	TGTGCCAGCAGTTATAGGCCCCCCCGGTCGGGTTTCGACTATGGCTACACCTTC
TRBV20-1	many	TRBD2	TRBJ2-1	CSAIRTSAFPQAHEQFF	TGCAGTGCTATCCGGACTAGCGCGTTCCCTCAAGCGCATGAGCAGTTCTTC
TRBV6-1	many	NA	TRBJ2-2	CASSWGVRGHTGELFF	TGTGCCAGCAGTTGGGGGGTGAGGGGACACACCGGGGAGCTGTTTTTT
TRBV20-1	NA	NA	TRBJ2-2	CSAPDRNTGELFF	TGCAGTGCTCCGGACAGAAACACCGGGGAGCTGTTTTTT
TRBV20-1	many	TRBD2	TRBJ2-3	CSAGGLAGGGDTQYF	TGCAGTGCCGGGGGACTAGCGGGAGGAGGAGATACGCAGTATTTT
TRBV7-2	NA	NA	TRBJ1-6	CASSGGGSSYNSPLHF	TGTGCCAGCAGCGGTGGGGGGAGCTCCTATAATTCACCCCTCCACTTT
TRBV28	many	NA	TRBJ1-5	CASSFGRGLYSNQPQHF	TGTGCCAGCAGTTTTGGGAGGGGACTTTATAGCAATCAGCCCCAGCATTTT
TRBV18	many	NA	TRBJ2-5	CASSFGQPQETQYF	TGTGCCAGCTCGTTTGGACAGCCTCAAGAGACCCAGTACTTC
TRBV28	many	TRBD1	TRBJ1-2	CASRFAGTEANYGYTF	TGTGCCAGCAGATTCGCCGGGACAGAGGCTAACTATGGCTACACCTTC
TRBV5-1	few	TRBD1	TRBJ1-2	CASSTRTGNYGYTF	TGCGCCAGCAGCACCCGGACAGGGAACTATGGCTACACCTTC
TRBV6-1	many	NA	TRBJ2-7	CASSHLAYEQYF	TGTGCCAGCAGCCATCTTGCCTACGAGCAGTACTTC
TRBV19	many	NA	TRBJ1-2	CASIGGSNYGYTF	TGTGCCAGTATCGGGGGATCCAACTATGGCTACACCTTC
TRBV5-1	few	NA	TRBJ2-5	CASSFSGRETQYF	TGCGCCAGCAGCTTCTCGGGCAGGGAGACCCAGTACTTC
TRBV24-1	NA	TRBD2	TRBJ2-7	CATSDSLAGGPREQYF	TGTGCCACCAGTGATTCTCTAGCGGGAGGGCCTCGGGAGCAGTACTTC
TRBV19	few	TRBD1	TRBJ1-2	CASISDRTYGYTF	TGTGCCAGTATTTCGGACAGGACTTATGGCTACACCTTC
TRBV12-3/TRBV12-4	few	NA	TRBJ2-2	CASSSLSRGTGELFF	TGTGCCAGCAGTTCCCTAAGCAGGGGCACCGGGGAGCTGTTTTTT
TRBV7-3	many	TRBD2	TRBJ2-5	CASSFAGGETQYF	TGTGCCAGCAGCTTCGCGGGAGGAGAGACCCAGTACTTC
TRBV4-1	NA	NA	TRBJ2-5	CASSQGIREETQYF	TGCGCCAGCAGCCAGGGTATTCGGGAGGAGACCCAGTACTTC
TRBV12-3/TRBV12-4	many	NA	TRBJ2-7	CASSLGGGREQYF	TGTGCCAGCAGTTTAGGGGGTGGGAGAGAGCAGTACTTC
TRBV12-3/TRBV12-4	many	TRBD1	TRBJ1-1	CASGFALQGGTEAFF	TGTGCCAGCGGGTTCGCCCTACAGGGGGGCACTGAAGCTTTCTTT
TRBV19	NA	NA	TRBJ2-2	CASLRISDSLSTGELFF	TGTGCCAGCTTACGGATATCAGACTCCTTGAGCACCGGGGAGCTGTTTTTT
TRBV6-1	few	TRBD1	TRBJ1-5	CASVDRGVNQPQHF	TGTGCCAGCGTAGACAGGGGGGTCAATCAGCCCCAGCATTTT
TRBV3-1	NA	TRBD2	TRBJ2-3	CASSQARSGGSSDTQYF	TGTGCCAGCAGCCAAGCCAGATCGGGGGGGTCTTCAGATACGCAGTATTTT
TRBV7-3	many	TRBD2	TRBJ2-7	CASSLMGLAGSSYEQYF	TGTGCCAGCAGCTTAATGGGACTAGCGGGGAGCTCCTACGAGCAGTACTTC
TRBV6-1	many	TRBD2	TRBJ2-7	CASSEEAGNIDEQYF	TGTGCCAGCAGTGAAGAAGCGGGGAACATAGACGAGCAGTACTTC
TRBV20-1	many	TRBD2	TRBJ2-7	CSAGISGSNPSYEQYF	TGCAGTGCTGGGATCAGCGGGAGCAATCCATCCTACGAGCAGTACTTC
TRBV27	many	TRBD1	TRBJ1-2	CASSSGGRGYTF	TGTGCCAGCAGTTCAGGGGGCCGAGGCTACACCTTC
TRBV24-1	many	TRBD1	TRBJ1-4	CATSDSRQGGEKLFF	TGTGCCACCAGTGATTCTCGGCAGGGGGGGGAAAAACTGTTTTTT
TRBV28	many	NA	TRBJ1-2	CASSFGIYGYTF	TGTGCCAGCAGTTTCGGGATCTATGGCTACACCTTC
TRBV5-5	few	TRBD1	TRBJ1-6	CASSRWGQGNNSPLHF	TGTGCCAGCAGCCGCTGGGGACAGGGGAATAATTCACCCCTCCACTTT